This T cell receptor beta chain was identified during a study of T cell repertoires in cytomegalovirus infection. Whole-study context: Public TCR beta signature analysis indicated the presence of both CMV infection and matching HLA type. Study outcomes and limitations: People with CMV and the relevant HLA were identified by cumulative public TCR beta family frequency. Clonotype analysis showed dominance of the ex vivo response by HLA-C-restricted CMV-specific TCR beta clonotypes.

Ten or more counts support this clonotype. Its specificity is not known. The CDR3 runs 14 residues. The V end was cut by 1 base, the J end by 4 bases, with 9 bases between. Via MiXCR, TCRdb re-called the reads, giving one row per CDR3 protein. The data contain under 350,000 distinct CDR3 sequences, around 10% of them singletons. The sequence was collected from a human donor in good health (CMV status not recorded). Some clones in this sample may be carry-over from other donors' samples. Sequenced sample: PBMCs. This sequence joins TRBV12-3 or TRBV12-4 and TRBJ2-3; D is uncertain. The CDR3 nucleotides read TGTGCCAGCAGTTTAGTCCAGGCCCCAGATACGCAGTATTTT. This encodes CASSLVQAPDTQYF.